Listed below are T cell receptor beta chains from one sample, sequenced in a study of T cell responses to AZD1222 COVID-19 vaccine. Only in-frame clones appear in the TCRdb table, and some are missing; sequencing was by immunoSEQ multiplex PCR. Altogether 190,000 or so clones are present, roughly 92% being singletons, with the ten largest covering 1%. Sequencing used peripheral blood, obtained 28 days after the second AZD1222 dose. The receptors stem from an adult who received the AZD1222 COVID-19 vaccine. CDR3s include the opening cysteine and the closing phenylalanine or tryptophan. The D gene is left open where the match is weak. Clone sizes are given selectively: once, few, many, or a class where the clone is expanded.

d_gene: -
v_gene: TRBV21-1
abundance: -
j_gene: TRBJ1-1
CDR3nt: TGTGCCAGCACCCATTACCGACCTGAAGCTTTCTTT
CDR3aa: CASTHYRPEAFF

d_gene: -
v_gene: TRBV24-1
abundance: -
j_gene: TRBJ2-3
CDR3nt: TGTGCCACCAGTGATTCTACCAGGGATACAGATACGCAGTATTTT
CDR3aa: CATSDSTRDTDTQYF

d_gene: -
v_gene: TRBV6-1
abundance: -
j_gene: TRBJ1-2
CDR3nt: TGTGCCAGCAGTGAGGGAAACTATGGCTACACCTTC
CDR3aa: CASSEGNYGYTF

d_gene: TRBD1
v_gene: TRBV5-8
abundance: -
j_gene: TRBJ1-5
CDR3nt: TGTGCCAGCAGCCTTGACAGGGGCAAGCAGCCCCAGCATTTT
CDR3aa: CASSLDRGKQPQHF

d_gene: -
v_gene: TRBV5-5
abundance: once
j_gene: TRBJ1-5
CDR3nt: TGTGCCAGCAGCTTGGGGACGGATAGCAATCAGCCCCAGCATTTT
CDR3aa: CASSLGTDSNQPQHF

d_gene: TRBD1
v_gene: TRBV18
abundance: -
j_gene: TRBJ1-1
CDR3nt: TGTGCCAGCTCACCCCAGGAGGGACAGGGAGACACTGAAGCTTTCTTT
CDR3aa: CASSPQEGQGDTEAFF

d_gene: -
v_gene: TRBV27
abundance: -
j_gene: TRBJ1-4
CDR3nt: TGTGCCAGCAGTTTATGGGGCCCCGGGGAAAAACTGTTTTTT
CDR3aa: CASSLWGPGEKLFF

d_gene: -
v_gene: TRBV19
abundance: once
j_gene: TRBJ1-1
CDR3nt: TGTGCCAGTAGTATGTCAGGGACCATGAACACTGAAGCTTTCTTT
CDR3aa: CASSMSGTMNTEAFF

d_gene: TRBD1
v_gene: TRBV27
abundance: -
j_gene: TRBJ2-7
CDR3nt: TGTGCCAGCAGTAAAACAGGGGAAGAGGGCGAGCAGTACTTC
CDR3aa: CASSKTGEEGEQYF

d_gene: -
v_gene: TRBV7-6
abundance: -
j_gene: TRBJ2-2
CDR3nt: TGTGCCAGCAGCCCCACTTACGGAACGAACACCGGGGAGCTGTTTTTT
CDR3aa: CASSPTYGTNTGELFF

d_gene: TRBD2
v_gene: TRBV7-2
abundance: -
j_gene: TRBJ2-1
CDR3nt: TGTGCCAGCAGCGGGGGACTAGTATACAATGAGCAGTTCTTC
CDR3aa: CASSGGLVYNEQFF

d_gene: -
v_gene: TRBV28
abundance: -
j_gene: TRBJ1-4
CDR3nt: TGTGCCAGCAGCTCCCAGGACAGCTTGGATGAAAAACTGTTTTTT
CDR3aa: CASSSQDSLDEKLFF

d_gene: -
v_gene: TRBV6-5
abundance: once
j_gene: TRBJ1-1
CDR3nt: TGTGCCAGCAGGGATCAGGGCCTATTGGACACTGAAGCTTTCTTT
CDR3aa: CASRDQGLLDTEAFF

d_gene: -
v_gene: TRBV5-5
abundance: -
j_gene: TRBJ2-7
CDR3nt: TGTGCCAGCAGCTTGGTTTTGAACGAGCAGTACTTC
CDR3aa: CASSLVLNEQYF

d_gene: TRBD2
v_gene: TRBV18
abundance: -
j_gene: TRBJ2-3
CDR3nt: TGTGCCAGCTTCCGGAGCAGGGATAGCGGGAGCACAGATACGCAGTATTTT
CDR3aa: CASFRSRDSGSTDTQYF

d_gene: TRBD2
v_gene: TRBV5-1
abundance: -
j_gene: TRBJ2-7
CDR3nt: TGCGCCAGCAGCTCCCCGGTTTGGGGAGGGGACTCCTACGAGCAGTACTTC
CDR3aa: CASSSPVWGGDSYEQYF

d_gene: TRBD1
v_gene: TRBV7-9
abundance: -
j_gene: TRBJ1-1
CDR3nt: TGTGCCAGCTCCTCCACCCGACAGGGAGGACCTTTGCGGAACACTGAAGCTTTCTTT
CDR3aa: CASSSTRQGGPLRNTEAFF

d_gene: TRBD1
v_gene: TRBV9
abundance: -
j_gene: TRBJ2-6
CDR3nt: TGTGCCAGCAGCGACCGGACAGGGTCCAGCTCTGGGGCCAACGTCCTGACTTTC
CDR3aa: CASSDRTGSSSGANVLTF

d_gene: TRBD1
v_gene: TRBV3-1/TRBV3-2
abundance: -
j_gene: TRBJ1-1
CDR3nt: TGTGCCAGCAGCCATGGACAGGGTTCCGTCGAAGCTTTCTTT
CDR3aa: CASSHGQGSVEAFF

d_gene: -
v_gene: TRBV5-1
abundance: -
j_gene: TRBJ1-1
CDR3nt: TGCGCCAGCAGCTTGTCCCAAGTGGCTACGACTGCTGAAGCTTTCTTT
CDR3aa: CASSLSQVATTAEAFF

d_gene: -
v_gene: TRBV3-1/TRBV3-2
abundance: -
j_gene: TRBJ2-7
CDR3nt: TGTGCCAGCGGGGCGGATACCAGGCACGAGCAGTACTTC
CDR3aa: CASGADTRHEQYF

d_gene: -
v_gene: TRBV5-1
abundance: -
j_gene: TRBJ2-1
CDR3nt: TGCGCCAGCAGACCCGGGACGAATGACCAGGAGCAGTTCTTC
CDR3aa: CASRPGTNDQEQFF

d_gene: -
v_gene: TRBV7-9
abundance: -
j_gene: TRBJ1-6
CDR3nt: TGTGCCAGCAGCCTTTCAGGGGATTCACCCCTCCACTTT
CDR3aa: CASSLSGDSPLHF

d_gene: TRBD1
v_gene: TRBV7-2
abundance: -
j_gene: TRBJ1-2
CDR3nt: TGTGCCAGCACCCCCGGCCAGGGGGAATATGGCTACACCTTC
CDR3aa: CASTPGQGEYGYTF

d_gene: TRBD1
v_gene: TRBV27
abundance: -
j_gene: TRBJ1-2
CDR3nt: TGTGCCAGCAGGCAAGGGGGCGCGGTCTATGGCTACACCTTC
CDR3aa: CASRQGGAVYGYTF

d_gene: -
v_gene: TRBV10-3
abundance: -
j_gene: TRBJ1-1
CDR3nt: TGTGCCATCAGTGGACGGGGAATGAACACTGAAGCTTTCTTT
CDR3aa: CAISGRGMNTEAFF

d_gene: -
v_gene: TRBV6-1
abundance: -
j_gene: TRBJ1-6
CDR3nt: TGTGCCAGCAGTGAAGCGGTATGGGGAGGCACCTATAATTCACCCCTCCACTTT
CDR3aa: CASSEAVWGGTYNSPLHF

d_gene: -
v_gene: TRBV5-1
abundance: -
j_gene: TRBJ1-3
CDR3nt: TGCGCCAGCAGCCGGTCCACTAGCTCTGGAAACACCATATATTTT
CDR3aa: CASSRSTSSGNTIYF

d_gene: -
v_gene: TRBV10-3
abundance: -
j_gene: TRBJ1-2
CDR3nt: TGTGCCATCAGTGAGTCGGGCTATGGCTACACCTTC
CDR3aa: CAISESGYGYTF

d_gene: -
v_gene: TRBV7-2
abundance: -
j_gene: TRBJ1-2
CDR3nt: TGTGCCAGCAGCAAAAGGGAGGTCTATGGCTACACCTTC
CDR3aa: CASSKREVYGYTF

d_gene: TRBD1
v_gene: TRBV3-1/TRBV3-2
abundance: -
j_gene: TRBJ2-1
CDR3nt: TGTGCCAGCAGCCAACAGGGGGCGCGTTACAATGAGCAGTTCTTC
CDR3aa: CASSQQGARYNEQFF

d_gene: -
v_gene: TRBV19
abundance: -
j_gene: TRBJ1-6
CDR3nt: TGTGCCAGTAGTGCTTGGACGGAGGACAATTCACCCCTCCACTTT
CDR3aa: CASSAWTEDNSPLHF

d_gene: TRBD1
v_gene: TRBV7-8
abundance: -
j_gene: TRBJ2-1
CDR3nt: TGTGCCAGCAGCGCAAAGACAGGGGGGTTCAATGAGCAGTTCTTC
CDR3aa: CASSAKTGGFNEQFF

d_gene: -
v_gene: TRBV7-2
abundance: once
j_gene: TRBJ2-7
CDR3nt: TGTGCCAGCAGCTCCGCTGGGGGTGCCTTGTGGCAGTACTTC
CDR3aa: CASSSAGGALWQYF

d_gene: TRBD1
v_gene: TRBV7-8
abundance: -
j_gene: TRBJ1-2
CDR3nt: TGTGCCAGCAGCTTAGCAGGGGCAGGGGGCATCTATGGCTACACCTTC
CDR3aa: CASSLAGAGGIYGYTF

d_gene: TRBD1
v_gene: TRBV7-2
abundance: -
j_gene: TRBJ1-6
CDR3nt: TGTGCCAGCAGCTGGACAGGGAGCTCCTATAATTCACCCCTCCACTTT
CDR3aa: CASSWTGSSYNSPLHF

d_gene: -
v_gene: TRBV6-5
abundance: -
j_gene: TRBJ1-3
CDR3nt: TGTGCCAGCAAGCTAAGCTCTGGAAACACCATATATTTT
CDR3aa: CASKLSSGNTIYF

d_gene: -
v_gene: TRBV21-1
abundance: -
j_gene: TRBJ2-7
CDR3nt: TGTGCCAGCAACCGAACAGGGAGGCCCAGCTCCTACGAGCAGTACTTC
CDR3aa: CASNRTGRPSSYEQYF

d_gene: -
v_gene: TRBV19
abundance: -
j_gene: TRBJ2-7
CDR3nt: TGTGCCAGTAGTAGCCAGCGCACCCCTCGCTCCTACGAGCAGTACTTC
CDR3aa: CASSSQRTPRSYEQYF

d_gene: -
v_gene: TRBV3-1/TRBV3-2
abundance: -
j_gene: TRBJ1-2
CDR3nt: TGTGCCAGCAGCCAGGTGAACAGCCACTATGGCTACACCTTC
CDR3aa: CASSQVNSHYGYTF

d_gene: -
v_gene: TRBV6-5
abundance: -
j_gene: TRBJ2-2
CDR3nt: TGTGCCAGCAGGGTCGATGGAAACACCGGGGAGCTGTTTTTT
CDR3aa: CASRVDGNTGELFF

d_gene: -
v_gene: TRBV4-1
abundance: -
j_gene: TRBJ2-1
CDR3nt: TGCGCCAGCAGCCAAATCCAGACCAGGGCTAATGCCTACAATGAGCAGTTCTTC
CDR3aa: CASSQIQTRANAYNEQFF

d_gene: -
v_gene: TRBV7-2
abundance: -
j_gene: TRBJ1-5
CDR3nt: TGTGCCAGCAGCTTAGGGGGTTATAGCAATCAGCCCCAGCATTTT
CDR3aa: CASSLGGYSNQPQHF

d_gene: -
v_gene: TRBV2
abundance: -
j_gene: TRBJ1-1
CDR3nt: TGTGCCAGCAGCTGGCTCACTGAAGCTTTCTTT
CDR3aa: CASSWLTEAFF

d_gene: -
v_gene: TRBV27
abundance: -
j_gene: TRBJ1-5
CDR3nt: TGTGCCAGCAGTTTTGTGGGCAATCAGCCCCAGCATTTT
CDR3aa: CASSFVGNQPQHF

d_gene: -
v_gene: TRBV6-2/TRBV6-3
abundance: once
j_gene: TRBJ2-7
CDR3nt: TGTGCCAGCAGTTCCGGCCCGGAGGCCTACGAGCAGTACTTC
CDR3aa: CASSSGPEAYEQYF

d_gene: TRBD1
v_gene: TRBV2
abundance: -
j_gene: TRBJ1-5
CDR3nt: TGTGCCAGCAGGGACAGGGGGGGCAATCAGCCCCAGCATTTT
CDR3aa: CASRDRGGNQPQHF

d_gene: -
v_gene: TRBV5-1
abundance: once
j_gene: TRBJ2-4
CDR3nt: TGCGCCAGCAGCTTGGGGGAAAACCTAAGGAACATTCAGTACTTC
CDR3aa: CASSLGENLRNIQYF

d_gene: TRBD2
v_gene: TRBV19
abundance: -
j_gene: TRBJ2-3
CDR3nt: TGTGCCAGTAGTAGTATACTAGCGGGGGCCACAGATACGCAGTATTTT
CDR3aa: CASSSILAGATDTQYF

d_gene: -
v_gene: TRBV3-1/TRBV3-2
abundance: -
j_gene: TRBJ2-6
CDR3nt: TGTGCCAGCAGCCAAGTGAACTCTGGGGCCAACGTCCTGACTTTC
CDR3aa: CASSQVNSGANVLTF

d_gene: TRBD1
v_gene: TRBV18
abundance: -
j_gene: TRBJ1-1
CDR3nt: TGTGCCAGCTCACCGCCAGGGGGCTACACTGAAGCTTTCTTT
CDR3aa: CASSPPGGYTEAFF

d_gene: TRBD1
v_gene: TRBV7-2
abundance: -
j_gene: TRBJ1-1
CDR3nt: TGTGCCAGCAGCCGGGGCGAGACAGGGGTTACTGAAGCTTTCTTT
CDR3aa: CASSRGETGVTEAFF